This T cell receptor beta chain was profiled in a study of PD-1 blockade in classical Hodgkin lymphoma. Time point specified: newly diagnosed, previously untreated cHL patient sample. The CDR3 has 16 residues. Germline V gives CDR1 SGHRS, CDR2 YFSETQ. The V end was cut by 7 bases, the J end by 7 bases, with 24 bases between. The data were produced by immunoSEQ multiplex PCR, yet TCRdb's version contains in-frame clones alone and is incomplete. The table has over 15,000 clones, roughly nine tenths seen once; the top ten hold roughly 3.6%. Source material: peripheral blood mononuclear cells (PBMCs). The sequence came from a human donor with classical Hodgkin lymphoma. The gene calls are TRBV5-1 and TRBJ2-1; possible D gene TRBD2, 5 bases. CDR3 in amino acids: CASAPKGGSGVNEQFF. CDR3 nucleotide sequence: TGCGCCAGCGCTCCAAAGGGTGGGAGTGGGGTGAATGAGCAGTTCTTC. Complete variable domain (other parts from reference TRBV5-1 and TRBJ2-1): KAGVTQTPRYLIKTRGQQVTLSCSPISGHRSVSWYQQTPGQGLQFLFEYFSETQRNKGNFPGRFSGRQFSNSRSEMNVSTLELGDSALYLCASAPKGGSGVNEQFFGPGTRLTVL.